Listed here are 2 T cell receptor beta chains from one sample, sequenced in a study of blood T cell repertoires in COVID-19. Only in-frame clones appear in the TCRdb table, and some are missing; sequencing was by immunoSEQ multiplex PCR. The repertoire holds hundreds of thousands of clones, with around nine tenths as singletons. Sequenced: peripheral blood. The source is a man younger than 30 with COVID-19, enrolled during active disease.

In DNA form, the CDR3 reads TGTGCCAGCAGTTACACCTGGGCAGTAGGAGGAAACACCATATATTTT. Its translation: CASSYTWAVGGNTIYF. This chain joins TRBV6-5 and TRBJ1-3; D is unresolved. Trimming took off 2 bases at V and 4 bases at J, with 15 bases between the two ends. Germline V gives CDR1 MNHEY, CDR2 SVGAGI. The CDR3 covers 16 residues.

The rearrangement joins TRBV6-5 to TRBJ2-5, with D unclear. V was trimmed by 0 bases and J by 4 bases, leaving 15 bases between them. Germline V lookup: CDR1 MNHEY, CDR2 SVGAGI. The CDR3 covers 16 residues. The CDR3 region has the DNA TGTGCCAGCAGTTACTCGAAGGCGGCAGCCCGAGAGACCCAGTACTTC. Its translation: CASSYSKAAARETQYF.